A single sample is the source of the 29 T cell receptor beta chains below, sequenced in a study of Ad26.COV2.S vaccination and SARS-CoV-2 variants. The protocol was immunoSEQ multiplex PCR, while the TCRdb copy is restricted to in-frame clones and leaves out a portion. This table holds approximately 480,000 clones, 87% found once. Treatment denoted: around 19 received Ad26.COV2.S at low or high dose, single or two shots; a few received placebo; per-sample allocation not given. Material that was analyzed had been drawn on day 63 after the first vaccine or placebo injection. The sample consisted of peripheral blood, taken in a trial of Ad26.COV2.S vaccine versus placebo. These TCRs come from a person between 18 and 65 years old who received the Ad26.COV2.S COVID-19 vaccine or a placebo.

The V gene is TRBV4-2, the J gene TRBJ1-3; D is unclear. V lost 5 bases and J 0 bases, leaving 14 bases between the germline ends. Germline CDR1 and CDR2: LGHNA and YNFKEQ. This CDR3 contains 16 residues. The CDR3 here is CASSVQTAYSGNTIYF. Here the CDR3 DNA reads TGTGCCAGCAGCGTGCAAACAGCGTACTCTGGAAACACCATATATTTT.

The chain employs TRBV25-1 and TRBJ2-5; D gene ambiguous. V dropped 11 bases and J dropped 7 bases, with 14 bases sitting between them. There are 11 residues in the CDR3. Per germline, CDR1 MGHDK and CDR2 SYGVNS. CDR3 region: CAVQDLGTQYF. CDR3 coding DNA: TGTGCCGTGCAGGACCTGGGGACCCAGTACTTC.

This sequence joins TRBV27 and TRBJ1-2, with D hard to call. V was pared by 6 bases and J by 2 bases, with 10 bases between. Germline V lookup: CDR1 MNHEY, CDR2 SMNVEV (reference sequence). This CDR3 is 13 amino acids long. The CDR3 protein is CASRPTENYGYTF. In DNA, the CDR3 is TGTGCCAGCAGGCCGACGGAGAACTATGGCTACACCTTC.

The genes are TRBV9 and TRBJ2-3; TRBD1 agrees at 8 bases. CDR1 is SGDLS and CDR2 is YYNGEE in the germline V gene. The CDR3 runs 16 residues. J gave up 2 bases and V 4 bases, and 9 bases lay outside the gene matches. The CDR3: CASSPDPGQATDTQYF. CDR3 DNA sequence: TGTGCCAGCAGCCCCGACCCGGGACAGGCCACAGATACGCAGTATTTT.

This clone has a handful of counts. The genes are TRBV6-5 and TRBJ1-4; D remains unclear. This CDR3 is built from 13 residues. Germline CDR1 is MNHEY and CDR2 is SVGAGI. The V end lost 4 bases, the J end lost 5 bases, and 8 bases lay between the germline ends. For the CDR3, the DNA is TGTGCCAGCAGTTCGACGGCAAATGAAAAACTGTTTTTT. It codes for CASSSTANEKLFF.

The genes are TRBV29-1 and TRBJ2-7; D may correspond to TRBD1 or TRBD2 (5 bases each). This CDR3 contains 12 residues. Per germline, CDR1 SQVTM and CDR2 ANQGSEA. V gave up 6 bases and J gave up 3 bases, with 12 bases separating them. The CDR3 here is CSVGTRGYEQYF. CDR3 nucleotides: TGCAGCGTGGGGACCCGTGGCTACGAGCAGTACTTC.

This chain connects TRBV7-9 to TRBJ1-4; possible D gene TRBD1, 6 bases. The CDR3 runs 14 residues. Germline values: CDR1 SEHNR, CDR2 FQNEAQ (reference sequence). The V and J ends lost 5 bases and 8 bases respectively, with 15 bases between them. The CDR3 bases are TGTGCCAGCAGCCGATCTGGACAGACAGAAAAACTGTTTTTT. This encodes CASSRSGQTEKLFF.

This sequence joins TRBV29-1 and TRBJ1-1, with 8 bases identical to TRBD1. The V and J ends lost 6 bases and 0 bases, in that order; junction bases with no gene match: 9. Germline loops: CDR1 SQVTM, CDR2 ANQGSEA. The CDR3 is 15 residues long. Here the CDR3 reads CSVGTGGIMNTEAFF. The CDR3 DNA is TGCAGCGTCGGGACAGGAGGGATTATGAACACTGAAGCTTTCTTT.

The gene calls are TRBV28 and TRBJ1-2; the D is unclear. Trimming removed 1 base from V and 4 bases from J, with 7 bases in between. Germline loops: CDR1 MDHEN, CDR2 SYDVKM. The CDR3 covers 13 residues. CDR3: CASSLSAIYGYTF. The CDR3 DNA is TGTGCCAGCAGTTTATCGGCCATCTATGGCTACACCTTC.

The chain has TRBV4-3 and TRBJ2-3; unclear D gene. Germline V gives CDR1 LGHNA, CDR2 YSLEER. CDR3 length: 13 residues. V shed 0 bases and J shed 4 bases, with 5 bases lying between them. The CDR3 spells CASSQDWADTQYF. The CDR3 coding sequence is TGCGCCAGCAGCCAAGATTGGGCAGATACGCAGTATTTT.

The V gene is TRBV4-3, the J gene TRBJ2-7; TRBD2 matches at 8 bases. V shed 0 bases and J 1 base; nucleotides not matched to a gene: 14. This CDR3 contains 19 residues. In germline, CDR1 is LGHNA, CDR2 YSLEER. CDR3 loop: CASSQDWQGLADGSYEQYF. The CDR3 DNA follows: TGCGCCAGCAGCCAAGATTGGCAAGGACTAGCCGACGGGTCCTACGAGCAGTACTTC.

This chain joins TRBV30 and TRBJ2-7; D is unresolved. V was shortened by 4 bases and J by 2 bases, with 9 bases between the two germline ends. There are 12 residues in the CDR3. The germline V gene has CDR1 GTSNPN and CDR2 SVGIG (reference sequence). The CDR3: CAWKGAPYEQYF. The CDR3 DNA reads as TGTGCCTGGAAAGGAGCGCCCTACGAGCAGTACTTC.

The chain combines TRBV30 with TRBJ1-1; 7 bases match TRBD1. The trim removed 2 bases at V and 5 bases at J, leaving 5 bases unmatched. CDR3 length equals 13 residues. From germline, CDR1 is GTSNPN and CDR2 SVGIG (reference sequence). CDR3 bases: TGTGCCTGGAGTTCGGACAGGCGTACTGAAGCTTTCTTT. This codes for CAWSSDRRTEAFF.

This clone was counted a single time. This chain connects TRBV27 to TRBJ2-5; 8 nucleotides match TRBD2. Trimming at V came to 6 bases and at J to 3 bases, leaving 3 bases not matched to a gene. Germline V gene data show CDR1 as MNHEY and CDR2 as SMNVEV (reference sequence). This CDR3 contains 13 residues. CDR3 bases: TGTGCCAGCAGACTTAGCGGGGAAGAGACCCAGTACTTC. It specifies CASRLSGEETQYF.

CDR3: CASSLEASVGAKNIQYF. CDR3 nucleotides: TGTGCCAGCAGCTTAGAGGCTAGCGTCGGCGCCAAAAACATTCAGTACTTC. V gene TRBV7-2 combines with J gene TRBJ2-4, with D possibly TRBD2 on 6 matching bases. The CDR3 is made up of 17 amino acids. CDR1 and CDR2 (germline): SGHTA, FQGNSA. Between the trimmed V and J ends, which lost 1 base and 1 base, there was a span of 14 bases.

This clone occurred a few times. The V gene is TRBV7-9, the J gene TRBJ1-2, with no clear D. Germline V CDR1 and CDR2: SEHNR, FQNEAQ (reference sequence). Trimming removed 5 bases at V and 4 bases at J, with 14 bases between. The CDR3 is made up of 14 amino acids. This CDR3 is CASSEAGHIYGYTF. CDR3 sequence (DNA): TGTGCCAGCAGCGAGGCAGGCCATATCTATGGCTACACCTTC.

V usage is TRBV6-5 and J usage is TRBJ2-2; the D is unclear. Germline CDR1 is MNHEY and CDR2 is SVGAGI. The CDR3 is 12 residues long. Trimming pared 7 bases from V and 5 bases from J, leaving 8 bases between. The CDR3 protein is CASIKETGELFF. CDR3 sequence (DNA): TGTGCCAGCATAAAGGAGACCGGGGAGCTGTTTTTT.

J is TRBJ2-1 and V is TRBV25-1, with 11 bases matching TRBD2. With V trimmed by 6 bases and J by 7 bases, 8 bases remained unmatched. The germline V gene encodes CDR1 MGHDK and CDR2 SYGVNS. The CDR3 consists of 15 residues. CDR3 coding DNA: TGTGCCAGCAGCCCACTAGCGGGAGTAGAAAATGAGCAGTTCTTC. Translated: CASSPLAGVENEQFF. Full variable domain (remainder filled in from reference TRBV25-1 and TRBJ2-1): EADIYQTPRYLVIGTGKKITLECSQTMGHDKMYWYQQDPGMELHLIHYSYGVNSTEKGDLSSESTVSRIRTEHFPLTLESARPSHTSQYLCASSPLAGVENEQFFGPGTRLTVL.

This chain links TRBV12-3 or TRBV12-4 with TRBJ1-2; D is ambiguous. V lost 4 bases and J lost 4, with 7 bases in between. CDR3 size: 12 residues. DNA for the CDR3: TGTGCCAGCAGTTCGGCAGGCTATGGCTACACCTTC. The encoded protein is CASSSAGYGYTF.

This chain uses TRBV10-2 with TRBJ2-5; D is possibly TRBD2 (6 bases). The V end lost 4 bases, the J end lost 7 bases, and 10 bases lay between the germline ends. Germline assignment: CDR1 WSHSY and CDR2 SAAADI. The CDR3 is 12 amino acids. This CDR3 is CASSGDGGTQYF. As DNA, the CDR3 is TGCGCCAGCAGTGGGGACGGGGGGACCCAGTACTTC.

This chain uses TRBV15 with TRBJ2-1; the D gene is possibly TRBD2 (6 bases). The germline V gene encodes CDR1 LNHNV and CDR2 YYDKDF (reference sequence). Deletions cut 0 bases from V and 4 bases from J, with 10 bases between. The CDR3 is 15 amino acids. This CDR3 is CATSREASEYNEQFF. The CDR3, as DNA: TGTGCCACCAGCAGAGAAGCTAGCGAGTACAATGAGCAGTTCTTC. Using reference TRBV15 and TRBJ2-1 for the parts outside the CDR3, the full variable domain is DAMVIQNPRYQVTQFGKPVTLSCSQTLNHNVMYWYQQKSSQAPKLLFHYYDKDFNNEADTPDNFQSRRPNTSFCFLDIRSPGLGDTAMYLCATSREASEYNEQFFGPGTRLTVL.

This chain uses TRBV18 with TRBJ1-1; D not resolved. The CDR3 runs to 11 residues. V was pared by 8 bases and J by 4 bases, with 8 bases between. Looked up from germline, CDR1 is KGHSH and CDR2 is LQKENI. CDR3 nucleotides: TGTGCCAGCACCATGAGCACTGAAGCTTTCTTT. Translated, it gives CASTMSTEAFF.

The genes are TRBV2 and TRBJ1-6, with D possibly TRBD1 on 5 matching bases. Germline lookup yields CDR1 SNHLY and CDR2 FYNNEI. Trimming cost V 3 bases and J 7 bases, with 10 bases left between them. There are 14 residues in the CDR3. The chain's CDR3 is CASSEQQVNSPLHF. The DNA of the CDR3 is TGTGCCAGCAGTGAGCAACAGGTCAATTCACCCCTCCACTTT.

V usage is TRBV29-1 and J usage is TRBJ1-5; D is possibly TRBD1 (5 bases). Per germline, CDR1 SQVTM and CDR2 ANQGSEA. V gave up 5 bases and J gave up 4 bases, with 12 bases separating them. The CDR3 totals 13 residues. The CDR3 nucleotides read TGCAGCGTTCAGCAGGGAGGGAATCAGCCCCAGCATTTT. Encoded protein: CSVQQGGNQPQHF.

The rearrangement joins TRBV5-1 to TRBJ2-5; 16 nucleotides match TRBD2. This CDR3 spans 18 amino acids. Germline V lookup: CDR1 SGHRS, CDR2 YFSETQ. V gave up 2 bases and J gave up 5 bases; unmatched junction bases: 9. CDR3 sequence (DNA): TGCGCCAGCAGCTTCTCCGGGACTAGCGGGAGGGCCGGCGAGACCCAGTACTTC. Translation gives CASSFSGTSGRAGETQYF.

The genes are TRBV6-5 and TRBJ2-2; D may be TRBD2 (6 bases). Germline loops: CDR1 MNHEY, CDR2 SVGAGI. The CDR3 is 15 residues long. The V end lost 6 bases, the J end lost 6 bases, and 17 bases lay between the germline ends. The CDR3: CASRATPSAPGELFF. The CDR3, as DNA: TGTGCCAGCAGGGCCACCCCTAGCGCCCCCGGGGAGCTGTTTTTT.

This chain joins TRBV9 and TRBJ1-6, with a weak D call TRBD1 (5 bases). The CDR3 is made up of 14 amino acids. The germline gives CDR1 SGDLS, CDR2 YYNGEE. Trimming left V 2 bases short and J 10 bases short, with 13 bases between. For the CDR3, the DNA is TGTGCCAGCAGCGTCGGGACTGATTCGTCACCCCTCCACTTT. The encoded protein is CASSVGTDSSPLHF.

The chain combines TRBV25-1 with TRBJ2-1; the match to TRBD2 covers 12 bases. V gave up 7 bases and J gave up 7 bases; unmatched junction bases: 17. CDR1 and CDR2 (germline): MGHDK, SYGVNS. This CDR3 has 18 amino acids. The DNA of the CDR3 is TGTGCCAGCACCCGGACTAGCGGGGACGGGCGGACTGGGAATGAGCAGTTCTTC. Protein sequence: CASTRTSGDGRTGNEQFF.

The chain couples TRBV5-4 to TRBJ1-2; D unclear. Germline lookup yields CDR1 SGHNT and CDR2 YYREEE (reference sequence). The V end lost 4 bases, the J end lost 6 bases, and 13 bases lay between the germline ends. This CDR3 is 13 amino acids long. The CDR3 DNA reads as TGTGCCAGCAGCCTCGGTTATTCCAATGGCTACACCTTC. It encodes CASSLGYSNGYTF.